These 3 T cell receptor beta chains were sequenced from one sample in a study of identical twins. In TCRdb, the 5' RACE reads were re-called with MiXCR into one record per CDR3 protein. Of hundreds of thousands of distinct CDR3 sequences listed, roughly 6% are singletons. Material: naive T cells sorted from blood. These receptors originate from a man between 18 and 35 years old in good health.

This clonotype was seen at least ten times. CDR3 loop: CSVGKEEETQYF. The CDR3, as DNA: TGCAGCGTTGGGAAGGAGGAAGAGACCCAGTACTTC. This chain links TRBV29-1 with TRBJ2-5; the D gene is possibly TRBD2 (5 bases). V was trimmed by 4 bases and J by 3 bases, leaving 9 bases between them. CDR1 and CDR2 from the germline V gene are SQVTM and ANQGSEA. The CDR3 extends over 12 amino acids.

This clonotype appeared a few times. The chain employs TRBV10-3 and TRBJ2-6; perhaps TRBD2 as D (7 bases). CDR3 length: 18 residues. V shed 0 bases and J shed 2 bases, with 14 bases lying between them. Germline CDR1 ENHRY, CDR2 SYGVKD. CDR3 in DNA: TGTGCCATCAGTGAGTCGAGCTGGGGGGGGCCTGGGGCCAACGTCCTGACTTTC. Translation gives CAISESSWGGPGANVLTF.

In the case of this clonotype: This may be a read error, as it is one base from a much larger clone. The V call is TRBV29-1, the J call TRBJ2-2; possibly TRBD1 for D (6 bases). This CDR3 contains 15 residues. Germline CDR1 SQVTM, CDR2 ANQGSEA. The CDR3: CSVGKTGQNTVELFF. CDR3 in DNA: TGCAGCGTCGGAAAGACAGGACAGAACACCGTGGAGCTGTTTTTT.